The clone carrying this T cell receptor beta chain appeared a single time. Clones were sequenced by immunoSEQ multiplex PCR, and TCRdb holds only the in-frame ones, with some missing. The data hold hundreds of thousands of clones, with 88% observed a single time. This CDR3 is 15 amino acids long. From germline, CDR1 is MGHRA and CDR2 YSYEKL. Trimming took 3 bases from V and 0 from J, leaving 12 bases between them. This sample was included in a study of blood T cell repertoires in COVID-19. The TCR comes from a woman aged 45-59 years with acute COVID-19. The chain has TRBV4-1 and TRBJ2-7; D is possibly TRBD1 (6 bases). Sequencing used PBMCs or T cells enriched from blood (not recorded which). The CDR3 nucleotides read TGCGCCAGCAGCCAGGGGTCAGGGGCCTCCTACGAGCAGTACTTC. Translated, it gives CASSQGSGASYEQYF.